This T cell receptor beta chain is from a study of OX40 agonist ivuxolimab in advanced cancers. Repertoires were generated with immunoSEQ multiplex PCR, while TCRdb's copy carries only in-frame clones and drops some. The sample includes about 81,000 clones, 85% seen only once; the top ten take about 0.22%. This CDR3 comprises 15 residues. V was pared by 3 bases and J by 3 bases, with 5 bases of the junction left unmatched. The germline CDR1 and CDR2 sequences are KGHSH and LQKENI. This specimen was CD4+ or CD8+ T cells sorted from blood, taken in a trial of the OX40 agonist ivuxolimab. This sequence joins TRBV18 and TRBJ2-3; 8 bases fit TRBD1. The receptor's source is an adult with an advanced solid tumor such as melanoma, head and neck, liver or kidney cancer. As DNA, the CDR3 is TGTGCCAGCTCACCTGGGACAGGCAAAACAGATACGCAGTATTTT. It encodes CASSPGTGKTDTQYF.